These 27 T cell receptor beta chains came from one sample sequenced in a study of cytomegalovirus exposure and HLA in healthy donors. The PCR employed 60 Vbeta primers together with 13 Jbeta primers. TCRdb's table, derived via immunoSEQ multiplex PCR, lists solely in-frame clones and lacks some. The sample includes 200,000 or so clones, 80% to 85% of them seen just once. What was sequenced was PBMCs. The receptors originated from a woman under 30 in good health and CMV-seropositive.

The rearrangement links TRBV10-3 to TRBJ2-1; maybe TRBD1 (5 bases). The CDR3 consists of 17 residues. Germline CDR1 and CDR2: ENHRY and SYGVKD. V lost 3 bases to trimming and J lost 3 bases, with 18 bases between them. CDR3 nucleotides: TGTGCCATCAGTGACCCGATGGCGTCACAGGTCTACAATGAGCAGTTCTTC. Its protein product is CAISDPMASQVYNEQFF.

The CDR3: CASKTGSLYGYTF. For the CDR3, the DNA is TGTGCCAGCAAAACAGGGAGCCTCTATGGCTACACCTTC. The chain combines TRBV30 with TRBJ1-2; possible D gene TRBD1, 6 bases. The CDR3 is made up of 13 amino acids. From germline, CDR1 is GTSNPN and CDR2 SVGIG (reference sequence). With 8 bases removed from V and 4 bases from J, the gap between germline ends came to 17 bases.

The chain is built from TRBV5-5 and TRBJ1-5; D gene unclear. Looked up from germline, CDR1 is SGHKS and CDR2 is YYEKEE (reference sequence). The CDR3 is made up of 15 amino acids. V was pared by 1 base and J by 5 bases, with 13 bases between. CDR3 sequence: CASSLLSGGHQPQHF. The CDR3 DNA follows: TGTGCCAGCAGCTTGCTGTCGGGAGGACATCAGCCCCAGCATTTT.

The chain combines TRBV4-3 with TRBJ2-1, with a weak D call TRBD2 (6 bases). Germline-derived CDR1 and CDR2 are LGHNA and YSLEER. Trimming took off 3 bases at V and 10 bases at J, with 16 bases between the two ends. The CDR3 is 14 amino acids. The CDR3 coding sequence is TGCGCCAGCAGCCATCATCGGGGGACTTACGAGCAGTTCTTC. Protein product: CASSHHRGTYEQFF.

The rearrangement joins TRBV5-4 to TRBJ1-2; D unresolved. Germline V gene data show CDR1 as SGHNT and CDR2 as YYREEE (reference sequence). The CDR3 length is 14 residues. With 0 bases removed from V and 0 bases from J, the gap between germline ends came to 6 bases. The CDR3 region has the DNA TGTGCCAGCAGCTTGGGCGGGACTAACTATGGCTACACCTTC. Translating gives CASSLGGTNYGYTF.

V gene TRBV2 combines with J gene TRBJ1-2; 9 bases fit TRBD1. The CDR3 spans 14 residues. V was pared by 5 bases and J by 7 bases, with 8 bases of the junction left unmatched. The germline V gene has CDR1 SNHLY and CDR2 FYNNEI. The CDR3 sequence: CASSFPGQGSGYTF. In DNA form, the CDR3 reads TGTGCCAGCAGTTTTCCGGGACAGGGCTCTGGCTACACCTTC.

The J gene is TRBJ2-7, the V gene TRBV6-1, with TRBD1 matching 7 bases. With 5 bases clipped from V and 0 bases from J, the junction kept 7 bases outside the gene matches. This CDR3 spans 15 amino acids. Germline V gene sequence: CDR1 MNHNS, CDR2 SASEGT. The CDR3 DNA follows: TGTGCCAGCAGTCCTAGACAGGGCAGCTCCTACGAGCAGTACTTC. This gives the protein CASSPRQGSSYEQYF.

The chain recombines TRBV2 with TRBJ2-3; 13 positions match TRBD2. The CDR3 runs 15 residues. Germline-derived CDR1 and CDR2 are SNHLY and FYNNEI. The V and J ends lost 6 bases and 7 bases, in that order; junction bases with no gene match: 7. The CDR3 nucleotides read TGTGCCAGCAGGTCCCGGACTAGCGGGGGTAATACGCAGTATTTT. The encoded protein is CASRSRTSGGNTQYF.

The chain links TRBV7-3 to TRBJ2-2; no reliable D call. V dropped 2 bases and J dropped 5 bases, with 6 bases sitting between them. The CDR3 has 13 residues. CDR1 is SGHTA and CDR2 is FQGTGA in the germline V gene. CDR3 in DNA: TGTGCCAGCAGCTTAGTTAGAACCGGGGAGCTGTTTTTT. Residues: CASSLVRTGELFF.

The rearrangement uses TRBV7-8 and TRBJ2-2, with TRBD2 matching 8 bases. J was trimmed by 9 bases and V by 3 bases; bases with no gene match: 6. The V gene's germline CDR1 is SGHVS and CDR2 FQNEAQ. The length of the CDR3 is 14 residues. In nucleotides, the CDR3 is TGTGCCAGCAGCTTGGGACTAGTTCGCTGGGAGCTGTTTTTT. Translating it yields CASSLGLVRWELFF.

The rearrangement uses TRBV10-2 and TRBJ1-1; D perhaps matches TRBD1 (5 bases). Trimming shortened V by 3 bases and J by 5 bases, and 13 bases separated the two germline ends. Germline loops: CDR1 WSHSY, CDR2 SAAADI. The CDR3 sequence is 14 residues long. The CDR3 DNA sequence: TGCGCCAGCAGTGAAAGAAGGGGCGGAACTGAAGCTTTCTTT. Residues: CASSERRGGTEAFF.

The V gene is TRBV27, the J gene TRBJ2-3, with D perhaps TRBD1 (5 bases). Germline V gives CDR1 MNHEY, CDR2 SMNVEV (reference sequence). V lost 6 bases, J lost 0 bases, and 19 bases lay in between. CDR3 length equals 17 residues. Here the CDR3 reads CASRTPRTSSSTDTQYF. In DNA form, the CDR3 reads TGTGCCAGCAGAACACCCCGGACAAGCTCAAGCACAGATACGCAGTATTTT.

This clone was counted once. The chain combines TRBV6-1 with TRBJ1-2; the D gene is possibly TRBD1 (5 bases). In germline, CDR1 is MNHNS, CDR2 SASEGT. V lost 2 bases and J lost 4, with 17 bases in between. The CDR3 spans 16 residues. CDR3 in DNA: TGTGCCAGCAGTGAACGATCTACAACAGGTTTCTATGGCTACACCTTC. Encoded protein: CASSERSTTGFYGYTF.

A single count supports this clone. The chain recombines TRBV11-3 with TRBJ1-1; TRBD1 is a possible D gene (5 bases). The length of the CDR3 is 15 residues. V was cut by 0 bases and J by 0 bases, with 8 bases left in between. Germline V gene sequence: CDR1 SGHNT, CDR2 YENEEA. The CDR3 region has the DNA TGTGCCAGCAGCTTAGAGGGGACTATGAACACTGAAGCTTTCTTT. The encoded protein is CASSLEGTMNTEAFF.

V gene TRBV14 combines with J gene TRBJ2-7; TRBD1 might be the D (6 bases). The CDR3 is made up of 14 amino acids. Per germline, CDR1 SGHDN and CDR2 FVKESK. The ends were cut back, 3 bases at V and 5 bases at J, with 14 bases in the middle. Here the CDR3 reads CASSQGASVHEQYV. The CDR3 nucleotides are TGTGCCAGCAGCCAGGGGGCGAGCGTACACGAGCAGTACGTC.

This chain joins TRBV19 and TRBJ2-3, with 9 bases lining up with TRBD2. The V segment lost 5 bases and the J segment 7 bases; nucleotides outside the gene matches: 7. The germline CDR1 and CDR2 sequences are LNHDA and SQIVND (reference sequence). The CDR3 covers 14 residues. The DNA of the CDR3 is TGTGCCAGTAGTGTCTTAGCGGGGGAAAATACGCAGTATTTT. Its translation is CASSVLAGENTQYF. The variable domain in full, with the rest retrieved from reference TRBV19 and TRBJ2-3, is DGGITQSPKYLFRKEGQNVTLSCEQNLNHDAMYWYRQDPGQGLRLIYYSQIVNDFQKGDIAEGYSVSREKKESFPLTVTSAQKNPTAFYLCASSVLAGENTQYFGPGTRLTVL.

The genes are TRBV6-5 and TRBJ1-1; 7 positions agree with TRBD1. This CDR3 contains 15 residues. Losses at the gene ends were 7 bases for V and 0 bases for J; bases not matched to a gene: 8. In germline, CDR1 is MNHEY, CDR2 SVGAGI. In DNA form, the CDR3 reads TGTGCCAGCACCCCAAGGACAGGTGTGAACACTGAAGCTTTCTTT. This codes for CASTPRTGVNTEAFF.

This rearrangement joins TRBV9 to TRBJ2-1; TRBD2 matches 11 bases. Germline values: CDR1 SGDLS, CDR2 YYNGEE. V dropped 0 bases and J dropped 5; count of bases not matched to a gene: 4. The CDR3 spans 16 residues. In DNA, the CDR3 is TGTGCCAGCAGCGTAGGGACTAGCGGGTCCCACAATGAGCAGTTCTTC. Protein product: CASSVGTSGSHNEQFF. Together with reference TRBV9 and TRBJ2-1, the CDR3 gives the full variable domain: DSGVTQTPKHLITATGQRVTLRCSPRSGDLSVYWYQQSLDQGLQFLIQYYNGEERAKGNILERFSAQQFPDLHSELNLSSLELGDSALYFCASSVGTSGSHNEQFFGPGTRLTVL.

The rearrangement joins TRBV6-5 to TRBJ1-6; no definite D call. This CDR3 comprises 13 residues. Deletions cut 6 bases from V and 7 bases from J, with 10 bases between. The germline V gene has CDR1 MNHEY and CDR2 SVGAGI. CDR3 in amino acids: CASRPSGNSPLHF. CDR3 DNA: TGTGCCAGCAGACCGTCGGGGAATTCACCCCTCCACTTT.

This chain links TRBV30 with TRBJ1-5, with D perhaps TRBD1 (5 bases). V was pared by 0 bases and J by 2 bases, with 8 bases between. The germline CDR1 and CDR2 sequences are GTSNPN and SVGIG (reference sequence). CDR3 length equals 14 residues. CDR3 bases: TGTGCCTGGAGTGTACCCAGGGGCAATCAGCCCCAGCATTTT. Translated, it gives CAWSVPRGNQPQHF.

The CDR3 DNA reads TGTGCCAGCAGCTCGTTCAGGGCCCCCCACTATGGCTACACCTTC. It translates to CASSSFRAPHYGYTF. The chain employs TRBV28 and TRBJ1-2, with D possibly TRBD1 on 5 matching bases. V was trimmed by 6 bases and J by 3 bases, leaving 17 bases between them. The CDR3 sequence is 15 residues long. Germline values: CDR1 MDHEN, CDR2 SYDVKM.

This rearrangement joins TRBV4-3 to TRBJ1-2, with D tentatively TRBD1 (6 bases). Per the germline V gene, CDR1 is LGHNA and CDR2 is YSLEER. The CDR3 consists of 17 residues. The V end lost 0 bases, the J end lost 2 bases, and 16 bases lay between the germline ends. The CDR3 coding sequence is TGCGCCAGCAGCCAAGATCTGGGGGGGCTGGCAAACTATGGCTACACCTTC. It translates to CASSQDLGGLANYGYTF.

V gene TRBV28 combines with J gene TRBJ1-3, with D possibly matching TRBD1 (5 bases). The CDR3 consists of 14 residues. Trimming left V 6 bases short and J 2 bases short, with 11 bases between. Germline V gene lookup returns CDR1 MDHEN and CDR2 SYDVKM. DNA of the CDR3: TGTGCCAGCAGCTCCGGGGGAGCTGGAAACACCATATATTTT. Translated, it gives CASSSGGAGNTIYF.

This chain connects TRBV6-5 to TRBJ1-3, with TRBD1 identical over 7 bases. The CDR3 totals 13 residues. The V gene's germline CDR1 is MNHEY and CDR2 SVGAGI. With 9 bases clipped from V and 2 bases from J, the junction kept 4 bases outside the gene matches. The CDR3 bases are TGTGCCAGTAGACAGGGTACTGGAAACACCATATATTTT. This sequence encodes CASRQGTGNTIYF.

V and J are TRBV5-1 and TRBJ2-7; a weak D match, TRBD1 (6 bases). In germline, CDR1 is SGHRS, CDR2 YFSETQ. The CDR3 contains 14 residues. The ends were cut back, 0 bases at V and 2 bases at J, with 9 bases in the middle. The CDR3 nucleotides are TGCGCCAGCAGCTTGGGAGGACAGACCTACGAGCAGTACTTC. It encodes CASSLGGQTYEQYF.

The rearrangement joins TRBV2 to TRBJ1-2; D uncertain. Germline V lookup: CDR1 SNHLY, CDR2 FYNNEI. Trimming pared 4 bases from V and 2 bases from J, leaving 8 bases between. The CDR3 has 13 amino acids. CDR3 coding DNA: TGTGCCAGCAGTGTGAGCTCCAACTATGGCTACACCTTC. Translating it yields CASSVSSNYGYTF. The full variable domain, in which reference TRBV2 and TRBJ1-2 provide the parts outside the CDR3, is EPEVTQTPSHQVTQMGQEVILRCVPISNHLYFYWYRQILGQKVEFLVSFYNNEISEKSEIFDDQFSVERPDGSNFTLKIRSTKLEDSAMYFCASSVSSNYGYTFGSGTRLTVV.

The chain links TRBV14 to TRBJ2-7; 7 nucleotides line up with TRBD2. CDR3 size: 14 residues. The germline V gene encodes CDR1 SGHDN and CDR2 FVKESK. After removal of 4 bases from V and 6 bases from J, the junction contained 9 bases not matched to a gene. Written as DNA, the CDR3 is TGTGCCAGCAGCCCACACGGCGGGGGACTCGAGCAGTACGTC. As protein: CASSPHGGGLEQYV.